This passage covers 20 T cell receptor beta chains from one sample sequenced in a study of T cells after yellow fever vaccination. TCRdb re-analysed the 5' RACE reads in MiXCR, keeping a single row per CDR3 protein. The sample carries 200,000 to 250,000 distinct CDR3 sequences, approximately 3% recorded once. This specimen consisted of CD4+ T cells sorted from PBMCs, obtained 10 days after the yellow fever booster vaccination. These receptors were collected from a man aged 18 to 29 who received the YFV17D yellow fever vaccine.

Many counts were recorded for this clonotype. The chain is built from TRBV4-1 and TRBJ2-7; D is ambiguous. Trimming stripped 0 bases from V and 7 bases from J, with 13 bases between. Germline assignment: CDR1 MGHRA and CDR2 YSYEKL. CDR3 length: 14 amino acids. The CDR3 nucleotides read TGCGCCAGCAGCCAAGATCCAGGACGGTCTGAGCAGTACGTC. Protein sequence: CASSQDPGRSEQYV.

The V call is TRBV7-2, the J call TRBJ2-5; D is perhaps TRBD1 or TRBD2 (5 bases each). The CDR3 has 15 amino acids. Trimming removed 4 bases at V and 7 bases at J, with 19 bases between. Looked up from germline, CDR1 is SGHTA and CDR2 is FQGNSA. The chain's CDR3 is CASSSRVGDFGTQYF. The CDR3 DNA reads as TGTGCCAGCAGCTCAAGGGTGGGGGATTTCGGGACCCAGTACTTC.

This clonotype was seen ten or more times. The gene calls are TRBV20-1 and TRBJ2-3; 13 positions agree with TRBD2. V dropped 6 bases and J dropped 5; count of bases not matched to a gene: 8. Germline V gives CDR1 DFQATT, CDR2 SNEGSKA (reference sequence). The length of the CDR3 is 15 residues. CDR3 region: CSATGLAGAGDTQYF. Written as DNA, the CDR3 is TGCAGTGCAACCGGACTAGCGGGGGCGGGAGATACGCAGTATTTT.

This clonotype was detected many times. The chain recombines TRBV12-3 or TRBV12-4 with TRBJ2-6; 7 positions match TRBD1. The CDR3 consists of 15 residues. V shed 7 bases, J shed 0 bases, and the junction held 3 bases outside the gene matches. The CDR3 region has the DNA TGTGCCAGCACCCGGACAGGCTCTGGGGCCAACGTCCTGACTTTC. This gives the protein CASTRTGSGANVLTF.

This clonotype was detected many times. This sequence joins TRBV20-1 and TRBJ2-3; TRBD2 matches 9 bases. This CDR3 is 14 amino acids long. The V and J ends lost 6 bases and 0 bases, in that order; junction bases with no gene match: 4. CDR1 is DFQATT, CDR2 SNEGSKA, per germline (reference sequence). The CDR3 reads CSAKLAGSTDTQYF. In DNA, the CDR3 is TGCAGTGCAAAACTAGCGGGCAGCACAGATACGCAGTATTTT.

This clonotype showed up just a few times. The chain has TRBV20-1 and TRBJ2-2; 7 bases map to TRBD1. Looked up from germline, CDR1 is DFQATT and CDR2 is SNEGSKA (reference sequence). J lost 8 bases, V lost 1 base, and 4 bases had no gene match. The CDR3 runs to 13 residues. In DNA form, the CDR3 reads TGCAGTGCTAGAGGACAGGGTGGGGGGGAGCTGTTTTTT. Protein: CSARGQGGGELFF.

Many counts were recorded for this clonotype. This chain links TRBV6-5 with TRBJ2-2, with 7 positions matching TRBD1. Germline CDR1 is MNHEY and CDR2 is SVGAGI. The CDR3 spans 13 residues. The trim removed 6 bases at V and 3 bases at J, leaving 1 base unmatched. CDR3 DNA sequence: TGTGCCAGCAGGGGACAGTACACCGGGGAGCTGTTTTTT. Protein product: CASRGQYTGELFF.

As DNA, the CDR3 is TGTGCCAGCAGTGTCGGTGGGTCCCCTAAGGAAGATACGCAGTATTTT. This codes for CASSVGGSPKEDTQYF. This chain joins TRBV2 and TRBJ2-3; D ambiguous. CDR3 length: 16 amino acids. The germline CDR1 and CDR2 sequences are SNHLY and FYNNEI. V was pared by 4 bases and J by 5 bases, with 19 bases between.

CDR3 in DNA: TGTGCCAGCACCCGGGCGGTACAGGGCTACACCGGGGAGCTGTTTTTT. It specifies CASTRAVQGYTGELFF. The chain carries TRBV5-5 and TRBJ2-2; D possibly corresponds to TRBD1 (6 bases). This CDR3 is 16 amino acids long. V lost 6 bases and J 3 bases, leaving 18 bases between the germline ends. Germline V gene sequence: CDR1 SGHKS, CDR2 YYEKEE (reference sequence).

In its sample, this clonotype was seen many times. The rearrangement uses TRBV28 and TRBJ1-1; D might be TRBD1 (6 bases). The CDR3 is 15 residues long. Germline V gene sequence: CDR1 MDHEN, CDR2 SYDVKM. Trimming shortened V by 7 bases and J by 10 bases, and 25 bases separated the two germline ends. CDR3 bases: TGTGCCAGCACCACCGGTGGGCAGGGGCCCATAGGAGCTTTCTTT. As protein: CASTTGGQGPIGAFF.

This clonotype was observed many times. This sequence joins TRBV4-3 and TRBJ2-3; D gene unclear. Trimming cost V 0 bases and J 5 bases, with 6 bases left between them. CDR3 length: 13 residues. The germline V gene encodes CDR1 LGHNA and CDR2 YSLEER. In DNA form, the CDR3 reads TGCGCCAGCAGCCAAGATCGGAGAGATACGCAGTATTTT. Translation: CASSQDRRDTQYF.

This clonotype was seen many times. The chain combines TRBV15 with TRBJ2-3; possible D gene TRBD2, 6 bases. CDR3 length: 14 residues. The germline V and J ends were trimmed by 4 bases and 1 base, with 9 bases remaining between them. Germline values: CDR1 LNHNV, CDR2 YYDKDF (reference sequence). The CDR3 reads CATSNPSGTDTQYF. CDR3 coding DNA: TGTGCCACCAGCAACCCTAGCGGCACAGATACGCAGTATTTT.

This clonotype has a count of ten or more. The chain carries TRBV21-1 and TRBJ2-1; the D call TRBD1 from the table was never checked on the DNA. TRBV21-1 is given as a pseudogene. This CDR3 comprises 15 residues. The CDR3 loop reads CASSDRDARRCEQFF. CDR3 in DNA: TGTGCCAGCAGCGACCGGGACGCCAGGAGGTGTGAGCAGTTCTTC.

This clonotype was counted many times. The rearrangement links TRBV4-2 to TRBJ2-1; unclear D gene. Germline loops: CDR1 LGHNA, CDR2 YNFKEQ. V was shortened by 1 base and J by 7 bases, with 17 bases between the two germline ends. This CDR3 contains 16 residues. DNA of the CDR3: TGTGCCAGCAGCCAAGTAGGAGTATCGGCCAGAAATGAGCAGTTCTTC. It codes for CASSQVGVSARNEQFF.

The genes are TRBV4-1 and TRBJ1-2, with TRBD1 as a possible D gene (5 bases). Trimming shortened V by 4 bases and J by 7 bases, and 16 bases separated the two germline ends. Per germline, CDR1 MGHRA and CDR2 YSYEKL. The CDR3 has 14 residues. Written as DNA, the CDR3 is TGCGCCAGCAGCCGAAAGGAGGAGGGGTTTGGCTACACCTTC. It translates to CASSRKEEGFGYTF.

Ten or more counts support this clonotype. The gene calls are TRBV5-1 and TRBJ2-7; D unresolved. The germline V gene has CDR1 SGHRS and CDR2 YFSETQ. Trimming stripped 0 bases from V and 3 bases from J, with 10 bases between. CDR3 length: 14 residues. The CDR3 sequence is CASSLVPQNYEQYF. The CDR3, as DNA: TGCGCCAGCAGCTTGGTTCCCCAGAACTACGAGCAGTACTTC.

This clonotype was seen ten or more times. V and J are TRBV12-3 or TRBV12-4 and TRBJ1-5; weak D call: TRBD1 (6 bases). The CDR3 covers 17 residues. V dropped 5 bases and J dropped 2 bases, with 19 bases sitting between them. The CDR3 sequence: CASSPTRGRVGNQPQHF. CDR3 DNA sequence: TGTGCCAGCAGTCCGACCAGGGGCAGGGTGGGCAATCAGCCCCAGCATTTT.

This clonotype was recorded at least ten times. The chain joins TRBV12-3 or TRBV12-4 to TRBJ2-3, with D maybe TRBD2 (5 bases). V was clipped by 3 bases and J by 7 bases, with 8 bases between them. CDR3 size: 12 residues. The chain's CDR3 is CASSFPGNTQYF. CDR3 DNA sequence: TGTGCCAGCAGTTTCCCGGGGAATACGCAGTATTTT.

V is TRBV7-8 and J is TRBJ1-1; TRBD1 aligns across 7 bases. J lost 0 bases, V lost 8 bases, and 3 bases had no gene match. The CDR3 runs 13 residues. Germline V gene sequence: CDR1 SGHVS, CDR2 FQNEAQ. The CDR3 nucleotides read TGTGCCAGCCAGGGACAGTTGAACACTGAAGCTTTCTTT. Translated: CASQGQLNTEAFF. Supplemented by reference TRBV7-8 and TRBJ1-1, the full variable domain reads GAGVSQSPRYKVAKRGQDVALRCDPISGHVSLFWYQQALGQGPEFLTYFQNEAQLDKSGLPSDRFFAERPEGSVSTLKIQRTQQEDSAVYLCASQGQLNTEAFFGQGTRLTVV.

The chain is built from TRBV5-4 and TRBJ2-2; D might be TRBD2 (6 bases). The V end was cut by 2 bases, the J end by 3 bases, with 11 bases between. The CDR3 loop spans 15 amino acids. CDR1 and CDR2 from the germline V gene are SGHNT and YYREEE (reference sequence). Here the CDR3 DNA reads TGTGCCAGCAGCTTTCACGGGACTTACACCGGGGAGCTGTTTTTT. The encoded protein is CASSFHGTYTGELFF.